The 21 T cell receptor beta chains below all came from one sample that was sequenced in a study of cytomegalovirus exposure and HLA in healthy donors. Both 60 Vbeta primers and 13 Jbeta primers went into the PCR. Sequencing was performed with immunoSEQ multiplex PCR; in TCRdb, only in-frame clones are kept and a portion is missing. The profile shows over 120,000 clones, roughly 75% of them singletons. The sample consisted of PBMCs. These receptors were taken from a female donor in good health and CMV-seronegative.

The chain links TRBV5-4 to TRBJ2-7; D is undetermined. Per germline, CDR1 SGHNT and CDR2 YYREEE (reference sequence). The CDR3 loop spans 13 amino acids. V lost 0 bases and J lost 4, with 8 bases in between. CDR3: CASSLGSQYEQYF. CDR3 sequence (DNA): TGTGCCAGCAGCTTGGGCTCACAGTACGAGCAGTACTTC.

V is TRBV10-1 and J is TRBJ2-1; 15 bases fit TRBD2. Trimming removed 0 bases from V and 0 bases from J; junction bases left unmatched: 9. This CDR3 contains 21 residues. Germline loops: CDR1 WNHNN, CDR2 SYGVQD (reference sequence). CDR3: CASSESRGGTSGRSSYNEQFF. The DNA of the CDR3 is TGCGCCAGCAGTGAGTCCCGAGGGGGGACTAGCGGGAGGAGCTCCTACAATGAGCAGTTCTTC.

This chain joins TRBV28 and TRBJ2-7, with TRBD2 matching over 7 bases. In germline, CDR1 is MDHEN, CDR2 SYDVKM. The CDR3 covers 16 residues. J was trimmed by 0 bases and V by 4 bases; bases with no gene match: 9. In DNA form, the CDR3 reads TGTGCCAGCAGTTCCTTAGGGGACTATAGCTCCTACGAGCAGTACTTC. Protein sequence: CASSSLGDYSSYEQYF.

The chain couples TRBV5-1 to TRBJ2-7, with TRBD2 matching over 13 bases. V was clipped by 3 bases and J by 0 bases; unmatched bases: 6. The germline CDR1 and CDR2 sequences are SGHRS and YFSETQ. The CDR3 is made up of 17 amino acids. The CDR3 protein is CASSSVGLAGYSYEQYF. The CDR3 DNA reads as TGCGCCAGCAGCTCCGTGGGACTAGCGGGATACTCCTACGAGCAGTACTTC.

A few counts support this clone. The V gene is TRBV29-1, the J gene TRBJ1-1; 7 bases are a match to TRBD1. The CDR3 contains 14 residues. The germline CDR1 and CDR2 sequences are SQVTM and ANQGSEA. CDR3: CVCQQGWRNTEAFF. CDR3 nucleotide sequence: TGCGTTTGCCAACAGGGGTGGAGGAACACTGAAGCTTTCTTT.

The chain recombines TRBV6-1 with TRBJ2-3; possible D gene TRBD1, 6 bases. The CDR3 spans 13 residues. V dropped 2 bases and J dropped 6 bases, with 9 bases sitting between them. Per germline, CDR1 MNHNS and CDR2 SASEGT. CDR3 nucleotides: TGTGCCAGCAGTGAATTTAGGGGGGATACGCAGTATTTT. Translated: CASSEFRGDTQYF.

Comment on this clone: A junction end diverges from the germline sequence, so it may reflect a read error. The CDR3 bases are TGTGCCAGCAGCTTGGTCAGCGGGACGAAAGGCTACCCCTTC. Translated: CASSLVSGTKGYPF. The V and J genes are TRBV5-6 and TRBJ1-2; tentatively, D is TRBD1 (5 bases). This CDR3 comprises 14 residues. CDR1 is SGHDT and CDR2 is YYEEEE in the germline V gene.

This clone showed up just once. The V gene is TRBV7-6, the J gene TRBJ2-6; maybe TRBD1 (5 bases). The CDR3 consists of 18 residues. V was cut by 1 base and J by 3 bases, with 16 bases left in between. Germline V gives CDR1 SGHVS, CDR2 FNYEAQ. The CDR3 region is CASSLGVLGAGGANVLTF. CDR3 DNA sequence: TGTGCCAGCAGCTTAGGAGTTTTAGGGGCTGGTGGGGCCAACGTCCTGACTTTC.

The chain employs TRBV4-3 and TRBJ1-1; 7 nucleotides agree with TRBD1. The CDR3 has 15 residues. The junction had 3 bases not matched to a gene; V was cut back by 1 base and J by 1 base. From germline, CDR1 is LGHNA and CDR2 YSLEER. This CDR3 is CASSQARTGNTEAFF. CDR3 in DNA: TGCGCCAGCAGCCAAGCCCGGACAGGGAACACTGAAGCTTTCTTT.

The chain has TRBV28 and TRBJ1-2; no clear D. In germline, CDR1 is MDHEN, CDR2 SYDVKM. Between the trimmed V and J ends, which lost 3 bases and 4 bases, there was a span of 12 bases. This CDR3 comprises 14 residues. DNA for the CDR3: TGTGCCAGCAGTTTGATCCGGGTGACCTATGGCTACACCTTC. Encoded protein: CASSLIRVTYGYTF.

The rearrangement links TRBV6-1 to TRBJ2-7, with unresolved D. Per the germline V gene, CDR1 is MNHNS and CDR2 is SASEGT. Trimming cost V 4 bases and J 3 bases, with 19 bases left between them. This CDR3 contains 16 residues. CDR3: CASSVGDPRSGYEQYF. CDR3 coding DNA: TGTGCCAGCAGTGTCGGAGACCCTAGGAGTGGCTACGAGCAGTACTTC.

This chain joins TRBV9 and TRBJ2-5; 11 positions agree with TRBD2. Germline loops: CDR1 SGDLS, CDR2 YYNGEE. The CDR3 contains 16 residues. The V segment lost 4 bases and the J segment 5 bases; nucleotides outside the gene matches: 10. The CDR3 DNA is TGTGCCAGCAGCCGGGGTAGCGGGGGGGCCTTTGAGACCCAGTACTTC. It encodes CASSRGSGGAFETQYF.

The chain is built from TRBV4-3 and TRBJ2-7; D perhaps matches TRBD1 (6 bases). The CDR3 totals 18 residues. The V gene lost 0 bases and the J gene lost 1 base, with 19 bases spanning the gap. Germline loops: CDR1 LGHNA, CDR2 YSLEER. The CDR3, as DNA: TGCGCCAGCAGCCAAGATCTCACAGGGTTAAGTGGGTCCTACGAGCAGTACTTC. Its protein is CASSQDLTGLSGSYEQYF.

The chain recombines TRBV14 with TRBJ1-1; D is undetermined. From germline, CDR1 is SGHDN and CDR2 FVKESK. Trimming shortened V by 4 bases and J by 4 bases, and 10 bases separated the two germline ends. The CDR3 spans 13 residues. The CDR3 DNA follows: TGTGCCAGCAGCCCTGGGGAGGGCACTGAAGCTTTCTTT. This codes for CASSPGEGTEAFF.

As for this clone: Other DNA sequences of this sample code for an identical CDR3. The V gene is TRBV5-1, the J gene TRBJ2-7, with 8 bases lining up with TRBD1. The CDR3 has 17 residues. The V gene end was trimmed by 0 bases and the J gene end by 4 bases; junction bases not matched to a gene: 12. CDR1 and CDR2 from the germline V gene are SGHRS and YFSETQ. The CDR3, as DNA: TGCGCCAGCAGCTTGGCCGGTGGGCAGGGGGCCCAATACGAGCAGTACTTC. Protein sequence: CASSLAGGQGAQYEQYF.

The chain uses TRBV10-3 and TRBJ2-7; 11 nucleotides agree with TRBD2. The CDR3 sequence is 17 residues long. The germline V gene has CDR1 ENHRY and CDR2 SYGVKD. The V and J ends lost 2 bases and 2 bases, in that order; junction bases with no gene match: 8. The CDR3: CAISEAGTSGMTYEQYF. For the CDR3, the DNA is TGTGCCATCAGTGAGGCGGGGACTAGCGGCATGACCTACGAGCAGTACTTC.

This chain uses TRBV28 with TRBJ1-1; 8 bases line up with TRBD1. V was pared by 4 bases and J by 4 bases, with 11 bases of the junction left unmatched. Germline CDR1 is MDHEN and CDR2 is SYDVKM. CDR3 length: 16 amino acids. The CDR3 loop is CASSSPGGTTSTEAFF. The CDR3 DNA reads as TGTGCCAGCAGTTCCCCAGGGGGCACTACCAGCACTGAAGCTTTCTTT.

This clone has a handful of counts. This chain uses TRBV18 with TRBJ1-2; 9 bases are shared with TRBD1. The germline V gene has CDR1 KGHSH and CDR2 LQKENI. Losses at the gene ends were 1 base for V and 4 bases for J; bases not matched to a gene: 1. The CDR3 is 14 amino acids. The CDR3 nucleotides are TGTGCCAGCTCACCACAGGGACAGGGCTATGGCTACACCTTC. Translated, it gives CASSPQGQGYGYTF.

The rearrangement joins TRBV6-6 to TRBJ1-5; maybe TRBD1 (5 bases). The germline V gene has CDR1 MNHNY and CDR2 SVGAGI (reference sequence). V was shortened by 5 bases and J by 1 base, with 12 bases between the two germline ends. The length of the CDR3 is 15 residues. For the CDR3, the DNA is TGTGCCAGCAGTGGTCAGGGTATAAGCAATCAGCCCCAGCATTTT. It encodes CASSGQGISNQPQHF.

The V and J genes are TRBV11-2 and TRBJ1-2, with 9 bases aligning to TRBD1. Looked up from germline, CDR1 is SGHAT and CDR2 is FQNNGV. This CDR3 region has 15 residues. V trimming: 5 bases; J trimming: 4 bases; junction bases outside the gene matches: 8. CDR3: CASSGRDRDIYGYTF. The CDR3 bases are TGTGCCAGCAGCGGCAGGGACAGGGATATCTATGGCTACACCTTC.

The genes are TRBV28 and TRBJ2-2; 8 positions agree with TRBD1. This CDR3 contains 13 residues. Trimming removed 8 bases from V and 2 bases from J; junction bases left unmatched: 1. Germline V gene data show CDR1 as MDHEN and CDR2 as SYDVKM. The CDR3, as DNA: TGTGCCAGCGGACAGGGTAACACCGGGGAGCTGTTTTTT. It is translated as CASGQGNTGELFF.